This TCR beta chain was obtained from a study of T-cell reconstitution after alpha-beta-depleted transplantation in children. Whole-study results and caveats: Surviving recipient cells, namely T cells and thymic progenitors, were the source of high day-60 TCRbeta diversity in some patients. Newly made T cells mostly supplied T-cell counts and diversity one year after transplant. At around two months after transplant, the alpha-beta T cells were reportedly derived from several hundred expanded clones that came from non-depleted graft cells.

This clonotype was observed a handful of times. Its target is unknown. The CDR3 consists of 13 residues. Germline lookup yields CDR1 ENHRY and CDR2 SYGVKD. V lost 10 bases and J lost 0, with 13 bases in between. Unique molecular identifiers were used in preparing the TCRbeta library. TCRdb ran MiXCR on the PCR reads and lists one entry per CDR3 protein. This sample has hundreds of thousands of distinct CDR3 sequences; 23% occur once, and the top ten carry around 14%. The receptor was isolated from a boy under two years old who had a stem cell transplant for acute myeloid leukemia, so the T cells may come from the graft donor. Sequencing was performed on PBMCs, mostly from graft donor cells, taken 360 days after TCRalphabeta/CD19-depleted stem cell transplant. J is TRBJ2-7 and V is TRBV10-3; no firm D call. The CDR3 is CATLEESSYEQYF. Here the CDR3 DNA reads TGTGCCACCCTCGAGGAAAGCTCCTACGAGCAGTACTTC.